This T cell receptor (beta chain) was recorded in a study of tumor-infiltrating lymphocytes in primary liver carcinoma. DNA and RNA were both co-extracted from 20-30 mg of bulk tissue that had not been sorted. Infection with HBV was chronic in patients; they were treatment-naive. All tumor specimens exceeded 80% viable tumor cells. Germline V gene data show CDR1 as MNHEY and CDR2 as SVGEGT. The V gene lost 10 bases and the J gene lost 5 bases, with 21 bases spanning the gap. CDR3 length: 14 residues. Broader study findings: When set against blood, tumors had a significantly higher top-250-clone fraction (p = 0.039).

Reverse transcription of around 500 ng total RNA with a constant-region primer produced TCR beta cDNA. ARM-PCR was slightly modified, and three nested multiplex PCR rounds with it gave rise to the TCR beta libraries. Forward primers for TRBV1-TRBV30 and a C-beta reverse primer served the first two PCR rounds, at around 9 cycles each. Each CDR3 protein is one row after TCRdb ran MiXCR on the multiplex PCR reads. This table holds 99,000 or so distinct CDR3 sequences, roughly 85% found once. As regards this clonotype: The antigen remains undetermined.

The genes are TRBV6-2 or TRBV6-3 and TRBJ2-7, with unresolved D. The sample comprised liver tumor tissue from sampling region 3. Described subset: tumor region T3, left-lateral pole. This sequence originates from a man aged 40-50 years with primary liver carcinoma and hepatitis B virus infection. CDR3 in amino acids: CANSLRYRAHEQYF. DNA for the CDR3: TGTGCCAACAGCCTCCGGTATAGGGCCCACGAGCAGTACTTC.